This TCR beta chain emerged from a study of T cells in Graves' hyperthyroidism and ophthalmopathy. Overall study: The authors collected peripheral blood at initial diagnosis, before any treatment.

This clonotype was found a few times. Its antigen is undetermined. V lost 3 bases and J 0 bases, leaving 8 bases between the germline ends. This CDR3 spans 14 amino acids. Germline CDR1 DFQATT, CDR2 SNEGSKA (reference sequence). Among the patients, aged 18 to 65, hyperthyroidism was newly diagnosed and had lasted under 2 months. TCR beta CDR3 region amplification was performed from RNA transcripts. A set of HTBI primers served as the primers for a first-round RT-PCR of the TCR CDR3. TCRdb independently ran MiXCR on the multiplex PCR reads; one entry per CDR3 protein. This table has 400,000 to 500,000 distinct CDR3 sequences, approximately 14% appearing once. Regarding the study as a whole: From stable hyperthyroidism, ophthalmopathy was set apart by a 13 V-J model.

This sequence was found in a woman between 18 and 29 years old with Graves' hyperthyroidism. The sample taken for sequencing was blood. V and J are TRBV20-1 and TRBJ2-2, with unresolved D. The CDR3 nucleotides read TGCAGTGCTAGCAAAGAAGCGAACACCGGGGAGCTGTTTTTT. This translates into CSASKEANTGELFF.